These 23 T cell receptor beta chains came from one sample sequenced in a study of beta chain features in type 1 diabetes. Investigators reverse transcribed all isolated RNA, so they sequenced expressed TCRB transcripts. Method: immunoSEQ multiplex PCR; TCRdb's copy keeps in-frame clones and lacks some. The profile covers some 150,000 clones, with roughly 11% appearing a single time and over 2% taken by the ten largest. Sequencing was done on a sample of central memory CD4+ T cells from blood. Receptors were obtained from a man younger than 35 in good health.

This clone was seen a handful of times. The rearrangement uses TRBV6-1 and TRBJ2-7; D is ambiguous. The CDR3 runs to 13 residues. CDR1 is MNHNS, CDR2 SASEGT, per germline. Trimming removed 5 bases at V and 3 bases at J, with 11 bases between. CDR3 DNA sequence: TGTGCCAGCAGTTCCCAAGGTTTCTACGAGCAGTACTTC. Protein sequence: CASSSQGFYEQYF.

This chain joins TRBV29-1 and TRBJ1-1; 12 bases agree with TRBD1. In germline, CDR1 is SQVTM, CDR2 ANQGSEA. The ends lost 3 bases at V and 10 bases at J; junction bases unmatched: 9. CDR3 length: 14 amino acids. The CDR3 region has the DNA TGCAGCGTTGACACGGGACAGGGGGCGGTTGGAGCTTTCTTT. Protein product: CSVDTGQGAVGAFF.

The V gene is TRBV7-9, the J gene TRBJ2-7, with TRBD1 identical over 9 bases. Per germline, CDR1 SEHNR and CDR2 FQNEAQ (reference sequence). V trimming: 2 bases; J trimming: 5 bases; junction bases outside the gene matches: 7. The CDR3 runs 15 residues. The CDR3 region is CASSLTGTGLHEQYF. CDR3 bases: TGTGCCAGCAGCTTAACCGGGACAGGGTTGCACGAGCAGTACTTC.

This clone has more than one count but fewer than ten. DNA of the CDR3: TGTGCCAGCAGCCCAAGCGGGACCGACAATTCACCCCTCCACTTT. Translation gives CASSPSGTDNSPLHF. The chain links TRBV7-9 to TRBJ1-6; D may be TRBD1 (5 bases). Germline V lookup: CDR1 SEHNR, CDR2 FQNEAQ (reference sequence). This CDR3 contains 15 residues. Between the trimmed V and J ends, which lost 5 bases and 7 bases, there was a span of 15 bases.

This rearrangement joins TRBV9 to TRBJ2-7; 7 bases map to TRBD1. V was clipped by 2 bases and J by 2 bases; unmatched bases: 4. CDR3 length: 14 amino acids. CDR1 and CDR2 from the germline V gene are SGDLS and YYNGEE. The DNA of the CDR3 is TGTGCCAGCAGCGTCTCACAGGGGACCTACGAGCAGTACTTC. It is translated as CASSVSQGTYEQYF.

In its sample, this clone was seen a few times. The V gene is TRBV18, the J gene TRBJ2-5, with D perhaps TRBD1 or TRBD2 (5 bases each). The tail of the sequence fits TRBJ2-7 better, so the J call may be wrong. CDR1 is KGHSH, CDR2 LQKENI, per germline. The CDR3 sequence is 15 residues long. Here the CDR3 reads CASSPRARGDYEQYF. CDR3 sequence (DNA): TGTGCCAGCTCACCGAGGGCTAGAGGGGACTACGAGCAGTACTTC.

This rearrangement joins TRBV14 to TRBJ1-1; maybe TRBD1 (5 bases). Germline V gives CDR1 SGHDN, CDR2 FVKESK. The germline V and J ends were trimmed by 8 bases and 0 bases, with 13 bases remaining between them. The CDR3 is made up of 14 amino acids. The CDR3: CASRKQALNTEAFF. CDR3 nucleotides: TGTGCCAGCCGCAAACAGGCATTGAACACTGAAGCTTTCTTT.

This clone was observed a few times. The CDR3 DNA reads as TGCGCCACCTCCTACCGGGATACGCAGTATTTT. Translating gives CATSYRDTQYF. This chain connects TRBV5-1 to TRBJ2-3, with unresolved D. The CDR3 contains 11 residues. Trimming removed 9 bases from V and 6 bases from J, with 11 bases in between. In germline, CDR1 is SGHRS, CDR2 YFSETQ.

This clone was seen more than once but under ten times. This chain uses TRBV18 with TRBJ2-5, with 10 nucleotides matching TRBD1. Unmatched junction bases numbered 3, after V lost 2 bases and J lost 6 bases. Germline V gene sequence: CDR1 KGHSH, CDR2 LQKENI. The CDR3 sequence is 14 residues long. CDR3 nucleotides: TGTGCCAGCTCACCATGGGACAGGGGAAAGACCCAGTACTTC. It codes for CASSPWDRGKTQYF.

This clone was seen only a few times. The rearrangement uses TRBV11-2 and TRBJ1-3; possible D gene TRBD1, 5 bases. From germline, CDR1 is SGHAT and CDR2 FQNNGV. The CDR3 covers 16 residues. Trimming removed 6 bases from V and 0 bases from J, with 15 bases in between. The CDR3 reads CASSPIGGTSGNTIYF. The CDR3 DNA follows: TGTGCCAGCAGTCCTATCGGGGGAACCTCTGGAAACACCATATATTTT.

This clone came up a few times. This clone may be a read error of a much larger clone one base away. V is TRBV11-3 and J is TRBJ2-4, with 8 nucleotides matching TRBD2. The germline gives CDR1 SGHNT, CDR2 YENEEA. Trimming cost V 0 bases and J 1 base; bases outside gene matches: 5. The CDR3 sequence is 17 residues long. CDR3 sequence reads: CASSLDSLAGAKNIQYF. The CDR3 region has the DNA TGTGCCAGCAGCTTAGATTCATTAGCGGGGGCCAAAAACATTCAGTACTTC.

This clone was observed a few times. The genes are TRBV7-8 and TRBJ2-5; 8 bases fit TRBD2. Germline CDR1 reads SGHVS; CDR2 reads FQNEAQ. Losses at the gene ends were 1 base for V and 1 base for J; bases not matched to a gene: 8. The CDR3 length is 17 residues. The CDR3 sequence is CASSLEISLAAQETQYF. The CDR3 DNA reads TGTGCCAGCAGCTTAGAAATCTCACTAGCGGCCCAAGAGACCCAGTACTTC.

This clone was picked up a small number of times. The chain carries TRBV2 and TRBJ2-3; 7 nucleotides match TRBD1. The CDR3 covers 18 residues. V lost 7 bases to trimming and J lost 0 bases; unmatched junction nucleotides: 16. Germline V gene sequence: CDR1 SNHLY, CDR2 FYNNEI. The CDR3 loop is CASTPLGGQSTSTDTQYF. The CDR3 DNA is TGTGCCAGCACGCCTTTAGGGGGACAGAGCACTAGCACAGATACGCAGTATTTT.

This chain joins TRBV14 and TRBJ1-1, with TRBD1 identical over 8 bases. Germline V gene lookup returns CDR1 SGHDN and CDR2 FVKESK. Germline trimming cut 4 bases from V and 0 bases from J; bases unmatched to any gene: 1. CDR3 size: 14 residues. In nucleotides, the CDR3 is TGTGCCAGCAGCCTGACAGGGGTGAACACTGAAGCTTTCTTT. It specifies CASSLTGVNTEAFF.

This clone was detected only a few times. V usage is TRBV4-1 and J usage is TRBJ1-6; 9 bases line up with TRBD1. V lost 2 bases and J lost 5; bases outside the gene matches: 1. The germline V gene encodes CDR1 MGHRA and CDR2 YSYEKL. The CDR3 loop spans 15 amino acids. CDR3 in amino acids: CASSQRDRDNSPLHF. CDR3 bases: TGCGCCAGCAGCCAACGGGACAGGGATAATTCACCCCTCCACTTT.

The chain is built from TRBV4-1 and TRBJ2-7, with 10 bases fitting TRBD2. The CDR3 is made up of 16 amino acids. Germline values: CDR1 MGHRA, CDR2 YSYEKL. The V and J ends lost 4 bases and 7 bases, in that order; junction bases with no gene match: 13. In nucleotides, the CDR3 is TGCGCCAGCAGCCCCCAGCTAGCGGGAGCGTCGGGAGAGCAGTACTTC. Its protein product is CASSPQLAGASGEQYF.

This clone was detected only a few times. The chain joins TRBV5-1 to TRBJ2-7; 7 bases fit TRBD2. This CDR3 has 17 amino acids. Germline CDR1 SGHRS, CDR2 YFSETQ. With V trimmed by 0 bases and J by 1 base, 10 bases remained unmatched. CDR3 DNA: TGCGCCAGCAGCTTGGCAGGTGCGGGAGCAGCATCCTACGAGCAGTACTTC. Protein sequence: CASSLAGAGAASYEQYF. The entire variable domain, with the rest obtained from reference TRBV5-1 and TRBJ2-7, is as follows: KAGVTQTPRYLIKTRGQQVTLSCSPISGHRSVSWYQQTPGQGLQFLFEYFSETQRNKGNFPGRFSGRQFSNSRSEMNVSTLELGDSALYLCASSLAGAGAASYEQYFGPGTRLTVT.

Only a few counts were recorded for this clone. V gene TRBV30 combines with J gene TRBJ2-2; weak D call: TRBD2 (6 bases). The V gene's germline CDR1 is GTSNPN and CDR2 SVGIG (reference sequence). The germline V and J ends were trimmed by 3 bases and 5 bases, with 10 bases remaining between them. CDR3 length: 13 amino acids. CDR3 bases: TGTGCCTGGAGGAAGGGAGGAACCGGGGAGCTGTTTTTT. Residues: CAWRKGGTGELFF.

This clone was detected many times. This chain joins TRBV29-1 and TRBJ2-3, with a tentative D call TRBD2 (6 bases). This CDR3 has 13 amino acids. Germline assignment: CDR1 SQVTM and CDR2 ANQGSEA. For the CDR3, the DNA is TGCAGTATCGGGCCAGGGCGGGGAGATACGCAGTATTTT. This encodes CSIGPGRGDTQYF.

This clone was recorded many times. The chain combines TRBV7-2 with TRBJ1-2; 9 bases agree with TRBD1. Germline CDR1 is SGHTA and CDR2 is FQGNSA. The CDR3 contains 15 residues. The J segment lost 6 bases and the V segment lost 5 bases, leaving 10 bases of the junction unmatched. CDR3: CASSRGFGQGNGYTF. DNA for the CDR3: TGTGCCAGCAGCCGCGGGTTTGGACAGGGGAATGGCTACACCTTC.

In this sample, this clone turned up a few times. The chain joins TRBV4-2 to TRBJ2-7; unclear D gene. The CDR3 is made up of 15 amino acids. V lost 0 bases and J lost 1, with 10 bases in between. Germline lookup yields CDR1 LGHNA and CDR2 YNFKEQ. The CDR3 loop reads CASSQDAKTSYEQYF. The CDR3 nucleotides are TGTGCCAGCAGCCAAGACGCCAAAACGTCCTACGAGCAGTACTTC.

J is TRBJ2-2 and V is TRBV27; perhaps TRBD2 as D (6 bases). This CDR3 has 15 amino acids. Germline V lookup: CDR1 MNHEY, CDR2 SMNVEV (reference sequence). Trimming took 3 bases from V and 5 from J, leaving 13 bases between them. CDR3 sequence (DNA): TGTGCCAGCAGTTTTGGAGGGAGGAAGACCGGGGAGCTGTTTTTT. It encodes CASSFGGRKTGELFF.

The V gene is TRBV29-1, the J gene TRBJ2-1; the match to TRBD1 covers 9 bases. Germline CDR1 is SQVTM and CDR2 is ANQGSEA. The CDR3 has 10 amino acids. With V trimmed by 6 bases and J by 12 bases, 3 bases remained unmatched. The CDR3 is CSVADRGQFF. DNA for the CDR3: TGCAGCGTGGCGGACAGGGGGCAGTTCTTC.